This TCR beta chain is from a study of identifying expanded T cells in peripheral blood. V gave up 2 bases and J gave up 5 bases, with 8 bases separating them. The germline CDR1 and CDR2 sequences are SGHKS and YYEKEE (reference sequence). This CDR3 contains 13 residues. TCRdb's copy holds only in-frame clones and misses some; the assay was immunoSEQ multiplex PCR. The sample includes roughly 61,000 clones, 89% of them seen just once. Sequenced: blood. The source of this sequence is a person aged 18-70 years in good health. The chain recombines TRBV5-5 with TRBJ1-5; tentatively, D is TRBD1 (5 bases). The CDR3 sequence: CASSFGGDQPQHF. The CDR3 nucleotides read TGTGCCAGCAGCTTTGGGGGGGATCAGCCCCAGCATTTT.